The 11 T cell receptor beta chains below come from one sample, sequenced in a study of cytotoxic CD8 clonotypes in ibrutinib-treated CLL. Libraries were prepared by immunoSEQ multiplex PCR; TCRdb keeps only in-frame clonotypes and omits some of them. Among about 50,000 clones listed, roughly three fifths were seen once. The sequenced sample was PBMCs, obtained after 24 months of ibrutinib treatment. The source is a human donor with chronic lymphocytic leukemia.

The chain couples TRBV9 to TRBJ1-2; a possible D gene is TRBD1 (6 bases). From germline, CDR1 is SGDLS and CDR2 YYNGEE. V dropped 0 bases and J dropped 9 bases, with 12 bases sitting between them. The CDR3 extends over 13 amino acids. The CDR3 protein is CASSVVGGLSYTF. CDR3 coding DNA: TGTGCCAGCAGCGTAGTGGGGGGCTTGAGCTACACCTTC.

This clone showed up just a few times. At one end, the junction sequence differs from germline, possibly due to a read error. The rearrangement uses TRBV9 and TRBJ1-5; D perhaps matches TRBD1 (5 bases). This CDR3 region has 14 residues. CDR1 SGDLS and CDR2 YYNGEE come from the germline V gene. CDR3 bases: TGTGCCAGCAGCGTAGTTGAGAGTCTGGACACCTGGCCCTTT. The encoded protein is CASSVVESLDTWPF.

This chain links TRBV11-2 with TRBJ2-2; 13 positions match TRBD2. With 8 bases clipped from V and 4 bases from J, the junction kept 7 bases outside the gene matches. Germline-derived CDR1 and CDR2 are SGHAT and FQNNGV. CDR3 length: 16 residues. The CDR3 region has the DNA TGTGCCAGCCGGGACACTAGCGGGGGGGCCACCGGGGAGCTGTTTTTT. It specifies CASRDTSGGATGELFF.

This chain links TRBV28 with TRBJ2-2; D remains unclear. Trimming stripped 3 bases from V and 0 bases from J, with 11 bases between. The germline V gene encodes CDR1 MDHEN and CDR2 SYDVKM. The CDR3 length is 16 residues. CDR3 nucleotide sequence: TGTGCCAGCAGTTTTCTTGGCGGAGCGAACACCGGGGAGCTGTTTTTT. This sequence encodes CASSFLGGANTGELFF.

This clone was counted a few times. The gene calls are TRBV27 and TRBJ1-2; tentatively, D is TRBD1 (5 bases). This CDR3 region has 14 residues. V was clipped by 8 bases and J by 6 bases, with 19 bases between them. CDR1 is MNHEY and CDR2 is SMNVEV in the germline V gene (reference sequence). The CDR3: CASYPAGGGHGYTF. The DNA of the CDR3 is TGTGCCAGCTACCCCGCGGGGGGTGGTCATGGCTACACCTTC.

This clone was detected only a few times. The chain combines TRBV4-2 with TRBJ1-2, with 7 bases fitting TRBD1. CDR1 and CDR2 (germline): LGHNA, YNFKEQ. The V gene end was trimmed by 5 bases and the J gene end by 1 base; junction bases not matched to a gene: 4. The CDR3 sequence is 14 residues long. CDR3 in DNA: TGTGCCAGCAGCGGGACAGATGATAACTATGGCTACACCTTC. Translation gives CASSGTDDNYGYTF.

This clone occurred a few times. CDR3 nucleotide sequence: TGTGCCAGCAGCTTAGCTCGGTTCGGCCTCGGAGATACGCAGTATTTT. It translates to CASSLARFGLGDTQYF. The chain has TRBV11-1 and TRBJ2-3; the D is unclear. The CDR3 length is 16 residues. The germline V gene encodes CDR1 SGHAT and CDR2 FQDESV (reference sequence). With 0 bases removed from V and 5 bases from J, the gap between germline ends came to 15 bases.

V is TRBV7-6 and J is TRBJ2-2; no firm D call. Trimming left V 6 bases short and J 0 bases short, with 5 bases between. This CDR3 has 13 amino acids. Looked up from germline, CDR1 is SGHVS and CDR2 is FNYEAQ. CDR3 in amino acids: CASRRTNTGELFF. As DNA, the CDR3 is TGTGCCAGCAGGCGTACGAACACCGGGGAGCTGTTTTTT.

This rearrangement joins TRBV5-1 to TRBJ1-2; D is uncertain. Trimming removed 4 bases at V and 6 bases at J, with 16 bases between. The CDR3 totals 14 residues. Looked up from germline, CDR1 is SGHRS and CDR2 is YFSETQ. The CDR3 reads CASSREAGQNGYTF. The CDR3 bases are TGCGCCAGCAGCCGGGAGGCAGGCCAGAATGGCTACACCTTC.

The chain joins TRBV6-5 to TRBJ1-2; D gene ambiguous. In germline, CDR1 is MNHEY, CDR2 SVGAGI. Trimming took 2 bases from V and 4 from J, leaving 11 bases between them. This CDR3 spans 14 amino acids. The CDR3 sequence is CASSYGGIPYGYTF. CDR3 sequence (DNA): TGTGCCAGCAGTTACGGCGGGATCCCCTATGGCTACACCTTC.

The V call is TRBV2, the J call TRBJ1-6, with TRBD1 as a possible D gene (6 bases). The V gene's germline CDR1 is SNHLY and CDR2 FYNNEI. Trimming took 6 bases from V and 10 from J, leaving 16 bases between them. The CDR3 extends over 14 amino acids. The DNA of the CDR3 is TGTGCCAGCAGAGAGGGGGGGTCTCGGTCACCCCTCCACTTT. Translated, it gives CASREGGSRSPLHF. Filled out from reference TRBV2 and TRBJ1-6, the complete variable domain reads EPEVTQTPSHQVTQMGQEVILRCVPISNHLYFYWYRQILGQKVEFLVSFYNNEISEKSEIFDDQFSVERPDGSNFTLKIRSTKLEDSAMYFCASREGGSRSPLHFGNGTRLTVT.